This T cell receptor beta chain was captured by sequencing in a study of cytomegalovirus exposure and HLA in healthy donors. CDR3 length equals 11 residues. CDR1 and CDR2 from the germline V gene are SGHKS and YYEKEE (reference sequence). V lost 4 bases and J 10 bases, leaving 11 bases between the germline ends. General study points: In a later analysis, across HLA loci, associated TCR counts were highest for DRB1, lowest for HLA-C. Presence/absence analysis assumed near-uniform sequencing depth across donors. Further analysis was carried out later, and it showed several of the most significant clusters appearing linked to common viral pathogens.

Researchers ran the PCR with 60 Vbeta and 13 Jbeta primers. As originally analysed: The count from a later analysis was 60 million to 85 million unique TCR beta chains, approximately 9.9 million of them shared. Method: immunoSEQ multiplex PCR; TCRdb's copy keeps in-frame clones and lacks some. V, J and clone size reflect that table, while D and trimming were determined from the DNA. Listed are about 160,000 clones; 1.3% falls within the top ten. A note on this clone: Its antigen is not identified.

The sequence was obtained from a woman aged 60 to 75 in good health and CMV-seronegative. Sample: PBMCs. This rearrangement joins TRBV5-5 to TRBJ1-2; the D gene is possibly TRBD1 (5 bases). The CDR3 here is CASSPGGDYTF. The CDR3 bases are TGTGCCAGCAGCCCGGGGGGGGACTACACCTTC.